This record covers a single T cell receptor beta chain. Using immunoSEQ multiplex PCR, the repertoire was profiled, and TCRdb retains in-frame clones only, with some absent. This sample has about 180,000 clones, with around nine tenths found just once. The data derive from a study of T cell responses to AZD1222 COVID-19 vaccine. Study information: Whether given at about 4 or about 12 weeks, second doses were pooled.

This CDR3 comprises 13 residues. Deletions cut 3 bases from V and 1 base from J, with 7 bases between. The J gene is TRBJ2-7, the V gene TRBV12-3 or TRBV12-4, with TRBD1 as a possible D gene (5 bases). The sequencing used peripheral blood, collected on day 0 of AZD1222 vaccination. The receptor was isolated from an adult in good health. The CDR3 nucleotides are TGTGCCAGCAGTTTGGGGCTTTCCTACGAGCAGTACTTC. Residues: CASSLGLSYEQYF.